The 23 T cell receptor beta chains listed next were all sequenced from one sample in a study of blood T cells in healthy people across ages. Primers used in a second PCR of about 7 to 12 cycles were a sample-barcoded 5' primer and a J-beta primer mix. TCRdb analysed the 5' RACE reads with MiXCR anew, one entry per CDR3 protein. This table has roughly 860,000 distinct CDR3 sequences, about 62% appearing once. The sequencing sample was made of blood. The receptors were sampled from a man aged 25 to 45 in good health.

The J gene is TRBJ1-2, the V gene TRBV3-1; D remains unclear. The CDR3 length is 16 residues. The germline CDR1 and CDR2 sequences are LGHDT and YNNKEL (reference sequence). V dropped 0 bases and J dropped 7 bases, with 18 bases sitting between them. For the CDR3, the DNA is TGTGCCAGCAGCCAAGATCTAAGGCAGGATTTTGGTGGCTACACCTTC. Translation gives CASSQDLRQDFGGYTF.

The gene calls are TRBV28 and TRBJ1-2; 8 bases are a match to TRBD1. The germline CDR1 and CDR2 sequences are MDHEN and SYDVKM. This CDR3 is 15 amino acids long. The V gene end was trimmed by 5 bases and the J gene end by 3 bases; junction bases not matched to a gene: 8. The CDR3 nucleotides are TGTGCCAGCAGTCTCCCCCGGACAGGGTACTATGGCTACACCTTC. This sequence encodes CASSLPRTGYYGYTF.

The chain links TRBV9 to TRBJ2-5; the match to TRBD2 covers 12 bases. The CDR3 has 17 amino acids. Looked up from germline, CDR1 is SGDLS and CDR2 is YYNGEE. After removal of 2 bases from V and 1 base from J, the junction contained 6 bases not matched to a gene. The CDR3 DNA reads as TGTGCCAGCAGCGTCGGACTAGCGGGGAACCCCCAAGAGACCCAGTACTTC. Amino acid sequence: CASSVGLAGNPQETQYF.

The V call is TRBV25-1, the J call TRBJ1-2; D ambiguous. This CDR3 has 15 residues. Trimming took 0 bases from V and 2 from J, leaving 10 bases between them. CDR1 is MGHDK and CDR2 is SYGVNS in the germline V gene. For the CDR3, the DNA is TGTGCCAGCAGTGAATATACGGGGATCAACTATGGCTACACCTTC. Protein product: CASSEYTGINYGYTF.

The CDR3 loop is CASSPGMAIQAEAFF. The CDR3 nucleotides read TGTGCCAGCAGTCCAGGGATGGCGATTCAGGCTGAAGCTTTCTTT. V and J are TRBV6-6 and TRBJ1-1, with D possibly being TRBD1 (5 bases). V lost 5 bases, J lost 6 bases, and 19 bases lay in between. In germline, CDR1 is MNHNY, CDR2 SVGAGI (reference sequence). This CDR3 comprises 15 residues.

The V gene is TRBV6-2 or TRBV6-3, the J gene TRBJ2-2; D uncertain. CDR1 and CDR2 from the germline V gene are MNHEY and SVGEGT. V shed 6 bases and J shed 1 base, with 12 bases lying between them. This CDR3 comprises 15 residues. For the CDR3, the DNA is TGTGCCAGCAGCCCAGCCCTGGGGAACACCGGGGAGCTGTTTTTT. Amino acid sequence: CASSPALGNTGELFF.

V and J are TRBV29-1 and TRBJ1-6, with D possibly matching TRBD1 (5 bases). Between the trimmed V and J ends, which lost 4 bases and 9 bases, there was a span of 16 bases. This CDR3 spans 14 amino acids. Germline lookup yields CDR1 SQVTM and CDR2 ANQGSEA. The CDR3 spells CSVADQGSGSPLHF. CDR3 coding DNA: TGCAGCGTTGCCGATCAGGGCAGCGGTTCACCCCTCCACTTT.

In its sample, this clonotype was seen many times. The chain joins TRBV12-3 or TRBV12-4 to TRBJ2-1; 9 bases are a match to TRBD1. Germline trimming cut 6 bases from V and 7 bases from J; bases unmatched to any gene: 7. The CDR3 has 14 amino acids. The CDR3: CASSPGTGRNEQFF. CDR3 in DNA: TGTGCCAGCAGCCCGGGGACAGGGCGGAATGAGCAGTTCTTC.

The chain uses TRBV7-2 and TRBJ2-7; TRBD2 agrees at 8 bases. V shed 1 base, J shed 7 bases, and the junction held 6 bases outside the gene matches. Germline V lookup: CDR1 SGHTA, CDR2 FQGNSA. This CDR3 is built from 14 residues. The CDR3 nucleotides are TGTGCCAGCAGCTTAGGAAGCGGGGGTAGTGAGCAGTACTTC. Translating it yields CASSLGSGGSEQYF.

As for this clonotype: The junction shows a germline mismatch at one end, possibly a read error. The chain has TRBV6-1 and TRBJ1-2; D not certain. Per the germline V gene, CDR1 is MNHNS and CDR2 is SASEGT. The CDR3 is made up of 16 amino acids. CDR3 amino acids: CASSAIVFDRNYGYTF. DNA of the CDR3: TGTGCCAGCAGTGCCATTGTATTTGACCGGAACTATGGTTACACCTTC.

This clonotype was counted ten times or more. The chain has TRBV12-5 and TRBJ2-1; D is unclear. The V gene's germline CDR1 is LGHNT and CDR2 FRNRAP. V gave up 3 bases and J gave up 5 bases, with 23 bases separating them. The CDR3 is 18 residues long. This chain's CDR3 is CASGFHRTPTQLNNEQFF. For the CDR3, the DNA is TGTGCTAGTGGTTTCCACCGGACGCCCACGCAACTTAACAATGAGCAGTTCTTC.

The chain is built from TRBV10-3 and TRBJ2-1; the match to TRBD2 covers 14 bases. The V and J ends lost 0 bases and 11 bases, in that order; junction bases with no gene match: 6. Germline V gene data show CDR1 as ENHRY and CDR2 as SYGVKD. The CDR3 runs to 16 residues. DNA of the CDR3: TGTGCCATCAGTGAGTCGGGGGGACTAGCGGGGGTTCAGCAGTTCTTC. Its translation: CAISESGGLAGVQQFF.

The CDR3 bases are TGCAGTGCTAAACATGGCTCTGGGGCCAACGTCCTGACTTTC. Translated, it gives CSAKHGSGANVLTF. V gene TRBV20-1 combines with J gene TRBJ2-6; D ambiguous. Trimming removed 4 bases at V and 0 bases at J, with 7 bases between. The CDR3 spans 14 residues. In germline, CDR1 is DFQATT, CDR2 SNEGSKA (reference sequence).

V is TRBV7-9 and J is TRBJ2-1, with 15 bases matching TRBD2. After removal of 4 bases from V and 8 bases from J, the junction contained 3 bases not matched to a gene. Per the germline V gene, CDR1 is SEHNR and CDR2 is FQNEAQ (reference sequence). The CDR3 is made up of 15 amino acids. CDR3 nucleotides: TGTGCCAGCAGCTCGGGACTAGCGGGGGGTTATGAGCAGTTCTTC. It is translated as CASSSGLAGGYEQFF.

This chain uses TRBV24-1 with TRBJ2-4; D may be TRBD1 or TRBD2 (5 bases each). The end of the DNA is better explained by TRBJ2-7, so the J call may be wrong. The CDR3 runs 13 residues. The V gene's germline CDR1 is KGHDR and CDR2 SFDVKD. For the CDR3, the DNA is TGTGCCACCAGTGCGGGGCTAACCAACGAGCAGTACTTC. Its protein is CATSAGLTNEQYF.

This clonotype appeared a few times. This chain joins TRBV12-3 or TRBV12-4 and TRBJ2-3; 10 bases fit TRBD2. Trimming removed 7 bases from V and 2 bases from J; junction bases left unmatched: 9. CDR3 length: 16 amino acids. CDR3 loop: CASTSHSGGLTDTQYF. CDR3 DNA sequence: TGTGCCAGCACCTCCCATAGCGGGGGGCTCACAGATACGCAGTATTTT.

This clonotype has only a few counts. The chain links TRBV29-1 to TRBJ2-1; no firm D call. CDR1 SQVTM and CDR2 ANQGSEA come from the germline V gene. The CDR3 is made up of 11 amino acids. V was shortened by 6 bases and J by 9 bases, with 12 bases between the two germline ends. The DNA of the CDR3 is TGCAGCGTCCCCCTTGCCGGTGAGCAGTTCTTC. It codes for CSVPLAGEQFF.

The chain recombines TRBV18 with TRBJ2-7; weak D call: TRBD2 (6 bases). Germline assignment: CDR1 KGHSH and CDR2 LQKENI. V lost 2 bases to trimming and J lost 0 bases, with 14 bases between them. The CDR3 loop spans 16 amino acids. Written as DNA, the CDR3 is TGTGCCAGCTCACCAAGGCGACTAGGGAGCTCCTACGAGCAGTACTTC. This sequence encodes CASSPRRLGSSYEQYF. Drawing the rest from reference TRBV18 and TRBJ2-7, the complete variable domain is NAGVMQNPRHLVRRRGQEARLRCSPMKGHSHVYWYRQLPEEGLKFMVYLQKENIIDESGMPKERFSAEFPKEGPSILRIQQVVRGDSAAYFCASSPRRLGSSYEQYFGPGTRLTVT.

Points on this clonotype: A read error may produce the germline difference seen at one junction end. J is TRBJ1-4 and V is TRBV6-2 or TRBV6-3; D might be TRBD1 (5 bases). This CDR3 has 16 amino acids. CDR1 is MNHEY and CDR2 is SVGEGT in the germline V gene. CDR3 residues: CASSYGRRGTNERLFF. CDR3 in DNA: TGTGCCAGCAGTTACGGGCGCCGAGGGACTAATGAAAGACTGTTTTTT.

This clonotype was recorded a few times. The CDR3 DNA sequence: TGTGCCAGCAACCCGGACAGGACTAACTATGGCTACACCTTC. Its protein product is CASNPDRTNYGYTF. The chain joins TRBV2 to TRBJ1-2, with 7 bases that match TRBD1. V gave up 7 bases and J gave up 0 bases; unmatched junction bases: 5. Germline-derived CDR1 and CDR2 are SNHLY and FYNNEI. This CDR3 contains 14 residues.

The chain joins TRBV7-2 to TRBJ2-7, with TRBD1 matching over 8 bases. The CDR3 is made up of 14 amino acids. V trimming: 5 bases; J trimming: 3 bases; junction bases outside the gene matches: 6. Germline V CDR1 and CDR2: SGHTA, FQGNSA. CDR3 DNA sequence: TGTGCCAGCAGCCACCGGGACAGGTACTACGAGCAGTACTTC. Protein: CASSHRDRYYEQYF.

This clonotype turned up a few times. In nucleotides, the CDR3 is TGTGCCAGCTCACCACTTAGCGGCTCCTACAATGAGCAGTTCTTC. This encodes CASSPLSGSYNEQFF. The genes are TRBV18 and TRBJ2-1, with a weak D call TRBD2 (6 bases). V was trimmed by 1 base and J by 0 bases, leaving 7 bases between them. Germline V CDR1 and CDR2: KGHSH, LQKENI. The CDR3 is made up of 15 amino acids.

This clonotype was counted a few times. This chain joins TRBV3-1 and TRBJ1-2; no reliable D call. Germline assignment: CDR1 LGHDT and CDR2 YNNKEL (reference sequence). The CDR3 is 14 amino acids. Trimming left V 0 bases short and J 2 bases short, with 7 bases between. The CDR3, as DNA: TGTGCCAGCAGCCAAGAGGTCACGAACTATGGCTACACCTTC. Translating gives CASSQEVTNYGYTF.